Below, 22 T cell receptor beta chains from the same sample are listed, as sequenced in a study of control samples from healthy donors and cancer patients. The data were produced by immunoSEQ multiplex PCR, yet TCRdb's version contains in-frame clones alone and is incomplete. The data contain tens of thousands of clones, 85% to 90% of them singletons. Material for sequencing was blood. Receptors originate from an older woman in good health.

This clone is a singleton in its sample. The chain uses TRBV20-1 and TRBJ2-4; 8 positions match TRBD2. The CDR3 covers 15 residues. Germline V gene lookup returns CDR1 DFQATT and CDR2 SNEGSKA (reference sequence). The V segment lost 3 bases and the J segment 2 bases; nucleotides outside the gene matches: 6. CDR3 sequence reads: CSASGQRESKNIQYF. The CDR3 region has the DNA TGCAGTGCTAGTGGCCAGCGGGAGTCCAAAAACATTCAGTACTTC.

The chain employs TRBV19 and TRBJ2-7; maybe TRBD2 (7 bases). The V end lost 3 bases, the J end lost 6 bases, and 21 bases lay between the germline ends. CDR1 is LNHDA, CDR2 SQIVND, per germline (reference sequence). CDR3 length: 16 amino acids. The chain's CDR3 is CASSIDVSGGGVEQYF. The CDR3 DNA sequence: TGTGCCAGTAGTATTGATGTATCTGGAGGGGGGGTCGAGCAGTACTTC. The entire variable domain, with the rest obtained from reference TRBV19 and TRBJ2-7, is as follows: DGGITQSPKYLFRKEGQNVTLSCEQNLNHDAMYWYRQDPGQGLRLIYYSQIVNDFQKGDIAEGYSVSREKKESFPLTVTSAQKNPTAFYLCASSIDVSGGGVEQYFGPGTRLTVT.

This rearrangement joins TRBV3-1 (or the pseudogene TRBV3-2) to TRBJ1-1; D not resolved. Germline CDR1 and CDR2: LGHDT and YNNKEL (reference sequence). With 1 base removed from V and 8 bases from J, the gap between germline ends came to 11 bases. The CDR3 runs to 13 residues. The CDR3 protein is CASSQAATTEAFF. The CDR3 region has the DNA TGTGCCAGCAGCCAAGCAGCGACAACCGAAGCTTTCTTT.

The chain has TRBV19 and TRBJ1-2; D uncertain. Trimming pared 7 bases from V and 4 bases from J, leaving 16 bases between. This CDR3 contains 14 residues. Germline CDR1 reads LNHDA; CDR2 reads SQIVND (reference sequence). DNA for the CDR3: TGTGCCAGTACTAACCCATCAGTGACCTATGGCTACACCTTC. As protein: CASTNPSVTYGYTF.

CDR3 in DNA: TGTGCCAGCACCCGACGTCCCAGCGGACAGGGGACCCTCGCAACTAATGAAAAACTGTTTTTT. This translates into CASTRRPSGQGTLATNEKLFF. The J gene is TRBJ1-4, the V gene TRBV21-1; the table assigns TRBD1, which was not confirmed against the DNA. TRBV21-1 is described as a pseudogene. The length of the CDR3 is 21 residues.

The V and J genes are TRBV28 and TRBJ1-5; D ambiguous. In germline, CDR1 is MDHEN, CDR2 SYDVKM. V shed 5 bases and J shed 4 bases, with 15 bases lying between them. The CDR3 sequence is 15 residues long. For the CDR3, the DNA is TGTGCCAGCAGTGCGAGGAAGGGATGGAATCAGCCCCAGCATTTT. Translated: CASSARKGWNQPQHF.

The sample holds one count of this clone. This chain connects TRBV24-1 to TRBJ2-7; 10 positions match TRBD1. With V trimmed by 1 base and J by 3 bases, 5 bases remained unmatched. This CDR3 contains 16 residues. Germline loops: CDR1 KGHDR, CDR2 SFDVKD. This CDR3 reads CATSDFRTGGRYEQYF. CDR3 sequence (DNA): TGTGCCACCAGTGATTTCAGGACAGGGGGGCGCTACGAGCAGTACTTC.

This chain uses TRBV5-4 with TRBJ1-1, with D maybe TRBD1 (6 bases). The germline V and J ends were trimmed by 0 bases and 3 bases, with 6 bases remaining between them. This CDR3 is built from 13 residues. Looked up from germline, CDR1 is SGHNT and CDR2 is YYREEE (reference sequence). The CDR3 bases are TGTGCCAGCAGCTTGGACAGGGACACTGAAGCTTTCTTT. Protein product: CASSLDRDTEAFF.

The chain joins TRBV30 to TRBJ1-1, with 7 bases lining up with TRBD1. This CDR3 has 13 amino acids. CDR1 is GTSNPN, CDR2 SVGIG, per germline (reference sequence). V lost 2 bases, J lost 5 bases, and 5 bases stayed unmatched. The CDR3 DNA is TGTGCCTGGAGTCGACAGGGTGGAACTGAAGCTTTCTTT. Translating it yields CAWSRQGGTEAFF.

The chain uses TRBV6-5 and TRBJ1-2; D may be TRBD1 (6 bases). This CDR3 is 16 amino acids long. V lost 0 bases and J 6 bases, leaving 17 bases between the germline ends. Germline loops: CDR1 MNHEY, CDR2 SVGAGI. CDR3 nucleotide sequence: TGTGCCAGCAGTTACTCGGCGACAGGAGTCAGGGATGGCTACACCTTC. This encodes CASSYSATGVRDGYTF.

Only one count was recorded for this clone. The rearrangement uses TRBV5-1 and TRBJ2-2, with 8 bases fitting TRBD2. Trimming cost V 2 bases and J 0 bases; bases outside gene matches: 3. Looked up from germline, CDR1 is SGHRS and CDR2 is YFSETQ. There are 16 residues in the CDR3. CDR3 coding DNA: TGCGCCAGCAGCTTTTTAGCGGGATCGAACACCGGGGAGCTGTTTTTT. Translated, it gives CASSFLAGSNTGELFF.

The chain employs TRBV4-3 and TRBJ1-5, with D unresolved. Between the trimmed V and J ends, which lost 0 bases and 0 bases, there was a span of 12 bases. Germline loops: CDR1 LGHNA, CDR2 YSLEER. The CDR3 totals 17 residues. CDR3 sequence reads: CASSQEIGLYSNQPQHF. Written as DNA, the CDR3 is TGCGCCAGCAGCCAAGAGATCGGGCTTTATAGCAATCAGCCCCAGCATTTT.

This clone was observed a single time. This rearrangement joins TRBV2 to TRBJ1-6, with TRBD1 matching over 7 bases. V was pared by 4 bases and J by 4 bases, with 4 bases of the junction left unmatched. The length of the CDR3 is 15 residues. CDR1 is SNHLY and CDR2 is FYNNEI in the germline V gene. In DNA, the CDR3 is TGTGCCAGCAGTGGAGGGGGCGGTTATAATTCACCCCTCCACTTT. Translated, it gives CASSGGGGYNSPLHF.

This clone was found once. This CDR3 is CASSGTGTFREQYF. CDR3 DNA: TGTGCCAGTAGTGGGACAGGGACGTTCCGCGAGCAGTACTTC. The chain carries TRBV19 and TRBJ2-7, with 9 nucleotides matching TRBD1. CDR3 length: 14 amino acids. CDR1 is LNHDA, CDR2 SQIVND, per germline (reference sequence). The junction had 8 bases not matched to a gene; V was cut back by 5 bases and J by 6 bases.

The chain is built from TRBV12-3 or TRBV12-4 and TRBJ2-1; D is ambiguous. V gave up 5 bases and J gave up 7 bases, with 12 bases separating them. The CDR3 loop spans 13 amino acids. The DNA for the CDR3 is TGTGCCAGCAGTCCCGACTGGTATAATGAGCAGTTCTTC. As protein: CASSPDWYNEQFF.

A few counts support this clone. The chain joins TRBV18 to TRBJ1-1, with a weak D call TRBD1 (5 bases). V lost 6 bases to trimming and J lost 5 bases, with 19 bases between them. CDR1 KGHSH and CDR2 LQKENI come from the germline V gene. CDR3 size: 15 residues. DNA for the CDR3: TGTGCCAGCTCCCCCGGACTGGGACGGCGAACTGAAGCTTTCTTT. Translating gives CASSPGLGRRTEAFF. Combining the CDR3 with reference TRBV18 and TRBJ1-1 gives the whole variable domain NAGVMQNPRHLVRRRGQEARLRCSPMKGHSHVYWYRQLPEEGLKFMVYLQKENIIDESGMPKERFSAEFPKEGPSILRIQQVVRGDSAAYFCASSPGLGRRTEAFFGQGTRLTVV.

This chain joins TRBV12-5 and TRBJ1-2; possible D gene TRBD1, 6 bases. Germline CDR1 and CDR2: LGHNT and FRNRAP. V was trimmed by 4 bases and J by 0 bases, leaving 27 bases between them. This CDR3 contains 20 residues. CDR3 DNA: TGTGCTAGTGGTTGGGCCCTGGATCCGGGGGCCTTAGCCGCTAACTATGGCTACACCTTC. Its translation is CASGWALDPGALAANYGYTF.

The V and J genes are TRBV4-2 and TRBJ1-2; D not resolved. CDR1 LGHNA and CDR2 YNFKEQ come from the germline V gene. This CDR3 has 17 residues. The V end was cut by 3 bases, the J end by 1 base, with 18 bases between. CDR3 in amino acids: CASSQGYSVTNNYGYTF. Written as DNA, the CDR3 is TGTGCCAGCAGCCAGGGTTACAGCGTAACGAATAACTATGGCTACACCTTC.

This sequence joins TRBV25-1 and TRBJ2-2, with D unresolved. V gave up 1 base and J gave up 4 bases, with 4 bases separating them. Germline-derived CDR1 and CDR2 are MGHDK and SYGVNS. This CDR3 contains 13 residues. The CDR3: CASSESSTGELFF. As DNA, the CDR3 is TGTGCCAGCAGTGAATCGAGCACCGGGGAGCTGTTTTTT.

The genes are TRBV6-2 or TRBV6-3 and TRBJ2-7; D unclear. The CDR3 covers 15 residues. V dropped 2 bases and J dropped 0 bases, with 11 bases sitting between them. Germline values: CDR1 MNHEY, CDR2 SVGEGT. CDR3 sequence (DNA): TGTGCCAGCAGTTACAGACCCGGGTTCTCCTACGAGCAGTACTTC. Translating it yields CASSYRPGFSYEQYF.

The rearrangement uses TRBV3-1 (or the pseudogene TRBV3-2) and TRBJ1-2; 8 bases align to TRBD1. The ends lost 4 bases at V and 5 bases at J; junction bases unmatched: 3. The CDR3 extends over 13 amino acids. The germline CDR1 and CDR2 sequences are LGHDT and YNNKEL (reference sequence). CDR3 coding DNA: TGTGCCAGCAGCCCCAGGGGGCCGTATGGCTACACCTTC. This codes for CASSPRGPYGYTF.

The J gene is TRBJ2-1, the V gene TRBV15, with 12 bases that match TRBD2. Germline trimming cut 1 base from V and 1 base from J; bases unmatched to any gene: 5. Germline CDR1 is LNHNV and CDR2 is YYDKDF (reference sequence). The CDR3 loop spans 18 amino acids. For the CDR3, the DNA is TGTGCCACCAGCAGAGGGAGCCTAGCGGGGGGGTCCTACAATGAGCAGTTCTTC. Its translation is CATSRGSLAGGSYNEQFF. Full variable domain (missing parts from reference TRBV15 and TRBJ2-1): DAMVIQNPRYQVTQFGKPVTLSCSQTLNHNVMYWYQQKSSQAPKLLFHYYDKDFNNEADTPDNFQSRRPNTSFCFLDIRSPGLGDTAMYLCATSRGSLAGGSYNEQFFGPGTRLTVL.